This T cell receptor beta chain was profiled in a study of cytomegalovirus exposure and HLA in healthy donors. Study conclusions and caveats: With further analysis later on, most CMV-associated TCR beta chains appeared HLA-restricted.

Concerning this clone: Its specificity is unknown.

All donors participated as healthy donors of bone marrow. The PCR had 60 Vbeta and 13 Jbeta primers. Some clones are missing from TCRdb's copy, which holds only in-frame ones; the method was immunoSEQ multiplex PCR. The top ten clones hold about 3% of a sample with under 100,000 clones, around 73% of them seen once. The source of this sequence is a man aged 50-60 years in good health and CMV-seronegative. Sequences were obtained from PBMCs.

The CDR3 spells CAISESGGSGNTIYF. The CDR3 region has the DNA TGTGCCATCAGTGAGTCAGGGGGCTCTGGAAACACCATATATTTT. The rearrangement uses TRBV10-3 and TRBJ1-3; D might be TRBD1 (6 bases). The CDR3 totals 15 residues. Germline CDR1 is ENHRY and CDR2 is SYGVKD. V was clipped by 0 bases and J by 0 bases, with 6 bases between them.